This T cell receptor (beta chain) was profiled in a study of T cell responses to AZD1222 COVID-19 vaccine. On this clone itself: Its antigen is still unknown.

Between the trimmed V and J ends, which lost 6 bases and 0 bases, there was a span of 10 bases. This CDR3 spans 14 amino acids. The germline gives CDR1 WNHNN, CDR2 SYGVQD (reference sequence). Using immunoSEQ multiplex PCR, the repertoire was profiled, and TCRdb retains in-frame clones only, with some absent. The data contain 100,000 to 130,000 clones, under 95% of them seen just once; the ten biggest clones take up 5% to 7.5%. Findings of the study overall: Donors were largely white British and mainly female; clonal diversity was possibly underestimated. Following two doses of AZD1222, Spike-specific TCR breadth and depth rose. Researchers report vaccine-associated CD4 TCRs spanning spike, with dominance at 160-218 and 743-854. Variant regions that are unmutated are reportedly the target of nearly half of spike-specific TCRs.

This receptor was taken from an adult who received the AZD1222 COVID-19 vaccine. The source was peripheral blood, collected 28 days after the second AZD1222 dose. V usage is TRBV10-1 and J usage is TRBJ2-3; D gene uncertain. In DNA form, the CDR3 reads TGCGCCAGCAGGGAAGGTGGGAGCACAGATACGCAGTATTTT. Translated: CASREGGSTDTQYF.